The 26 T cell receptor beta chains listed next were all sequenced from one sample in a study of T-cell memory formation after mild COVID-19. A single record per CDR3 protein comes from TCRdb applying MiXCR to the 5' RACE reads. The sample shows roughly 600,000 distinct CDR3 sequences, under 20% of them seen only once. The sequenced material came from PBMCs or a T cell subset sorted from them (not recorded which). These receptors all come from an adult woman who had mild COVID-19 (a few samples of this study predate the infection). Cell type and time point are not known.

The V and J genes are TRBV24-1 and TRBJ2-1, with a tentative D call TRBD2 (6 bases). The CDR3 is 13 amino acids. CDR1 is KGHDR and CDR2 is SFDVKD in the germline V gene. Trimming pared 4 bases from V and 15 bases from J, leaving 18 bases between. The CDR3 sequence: CATSDVGGTRRFF. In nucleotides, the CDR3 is TGTGCCACCAGTGACGTTGGGGGGACCCGGAGGTTCTTC.

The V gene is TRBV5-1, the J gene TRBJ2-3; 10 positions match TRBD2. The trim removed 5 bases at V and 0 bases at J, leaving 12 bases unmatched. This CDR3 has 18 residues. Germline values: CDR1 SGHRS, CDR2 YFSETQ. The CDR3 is CASRETAGGPPSTDTQYF. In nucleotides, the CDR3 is TGCGCCAGCAGGGAGACAGCGGGGGGGCCCCCAAGCACAGATACGCAGTATTTT.

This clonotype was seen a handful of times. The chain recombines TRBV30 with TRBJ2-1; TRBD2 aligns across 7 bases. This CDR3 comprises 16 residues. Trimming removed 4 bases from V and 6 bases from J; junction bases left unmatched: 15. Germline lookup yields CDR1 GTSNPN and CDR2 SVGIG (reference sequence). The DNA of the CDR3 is TGTGCCTGGAACCCCCTTTCGGGCGGGGGTCGCAATGAGCAGTTCTTC. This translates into CAWNPLSGGGRNEQFF. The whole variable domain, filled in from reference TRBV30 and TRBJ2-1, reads SQTIHQWPATLVQPVGSPLSLECTVEGTSNPNLYWYRQAAGRGLQLLFYSVGIGQISSEVPQNLSASRPQDRQFILSSKKLLLSDSGFYLCAWNPLSGGGRNEQFFGPGTRLTVL.

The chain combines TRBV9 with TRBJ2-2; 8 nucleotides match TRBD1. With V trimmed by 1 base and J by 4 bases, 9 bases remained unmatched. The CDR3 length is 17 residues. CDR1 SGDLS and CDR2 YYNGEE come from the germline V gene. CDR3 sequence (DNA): TGTGCCAGCAGCGTATCTAGGCAGGGGGCTTCCACCGGGGAGCTGTTTTTT. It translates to CASSVSRQGASTGELFF.

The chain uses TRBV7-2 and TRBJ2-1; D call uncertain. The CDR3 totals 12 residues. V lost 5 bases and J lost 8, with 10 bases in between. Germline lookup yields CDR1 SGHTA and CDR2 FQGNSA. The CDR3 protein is CASSRSLDEQFF. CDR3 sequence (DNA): TGTGCCAGCAGCCGCAGTCTCGATGAGCAGTTCTTC.

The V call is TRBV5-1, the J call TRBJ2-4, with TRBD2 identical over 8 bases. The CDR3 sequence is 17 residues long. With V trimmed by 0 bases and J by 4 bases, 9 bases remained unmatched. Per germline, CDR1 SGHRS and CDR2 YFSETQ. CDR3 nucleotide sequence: TGCGCCAGCAGCTTGGATCGCGGCGGGGGGCGAAAAAACATTCAGTACTTC. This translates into CASSLDRGGGRKNIQYF. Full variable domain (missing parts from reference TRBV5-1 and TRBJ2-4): KAGVTQTPRYLIKTRGQQVTLSCSPISGHRSVSWYQQTPGQGLQFLFEYFSETQRNKGNFPGRFSGRQFSNSRSEMNVSTLELGDSALYLCASSLDRGGGRKNIQYFGAGTRLSVL.

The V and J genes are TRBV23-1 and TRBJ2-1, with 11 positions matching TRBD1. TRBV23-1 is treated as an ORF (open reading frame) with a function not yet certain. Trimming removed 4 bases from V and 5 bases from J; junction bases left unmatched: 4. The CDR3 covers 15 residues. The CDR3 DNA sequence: TGCGCCAGCAGTCTTTCGGGACAGGGGGACAATGAGCAGTTCTTC. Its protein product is CASSLSGQGDNEQFF.

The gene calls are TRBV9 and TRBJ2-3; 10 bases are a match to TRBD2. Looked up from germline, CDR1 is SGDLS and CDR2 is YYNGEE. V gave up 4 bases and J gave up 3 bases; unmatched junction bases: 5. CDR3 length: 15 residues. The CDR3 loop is CASSPPAGGTDTQYF. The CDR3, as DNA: TGTGCCAGCAGCCCGCCAGCGGGAGGGACAGATACGCAGTATTTT.

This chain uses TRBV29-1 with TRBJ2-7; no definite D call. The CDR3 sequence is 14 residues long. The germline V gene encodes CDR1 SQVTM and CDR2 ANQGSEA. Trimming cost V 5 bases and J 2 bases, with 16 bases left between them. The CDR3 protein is CSVLRHDRPYEQYF. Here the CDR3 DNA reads TGCAGCGTTCTTAGACACGATAGGCCCTACGAGCAGTACTTC.

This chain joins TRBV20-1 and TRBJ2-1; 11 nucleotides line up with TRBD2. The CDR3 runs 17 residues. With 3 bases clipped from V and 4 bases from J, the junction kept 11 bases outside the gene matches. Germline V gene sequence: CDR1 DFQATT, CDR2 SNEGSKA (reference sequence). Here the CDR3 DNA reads TGCAGTGCTAGCGGCTTTCTCGTAGCGGGGGGGTACAATGAGCAGTTCTTC. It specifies CSASGFLVAGGYNEQFF.

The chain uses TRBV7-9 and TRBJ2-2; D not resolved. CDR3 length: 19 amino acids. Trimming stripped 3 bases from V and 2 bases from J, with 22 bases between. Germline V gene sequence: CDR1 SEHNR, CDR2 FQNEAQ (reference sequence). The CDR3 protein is CASSFPSRPSMFNTGELFF. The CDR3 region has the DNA TGTGCCAGCAGCTTCCCGAGCAGGCCGTCAATGTTTAACACCGGGGAGCTGTTTTTT.

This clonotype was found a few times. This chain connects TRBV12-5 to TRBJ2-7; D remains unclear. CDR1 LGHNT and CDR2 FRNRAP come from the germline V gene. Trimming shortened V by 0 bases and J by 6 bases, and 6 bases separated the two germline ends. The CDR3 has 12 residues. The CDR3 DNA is TGTGCTAGTGGTTTGGTTTCGAGCGAGCAGTACTTC. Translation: CASGLVSSEQYF. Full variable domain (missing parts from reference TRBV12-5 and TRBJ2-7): DARVTQTPRHKVTEMGQEVTMRCQPILGHNTVFWYRQTMMQGLELLAYFRNRAPLDDSGMPKDRFSAEMPDATLATLKIQPSEPRDSAVYFCASGLVSSEQYFGPGTRLTVT.

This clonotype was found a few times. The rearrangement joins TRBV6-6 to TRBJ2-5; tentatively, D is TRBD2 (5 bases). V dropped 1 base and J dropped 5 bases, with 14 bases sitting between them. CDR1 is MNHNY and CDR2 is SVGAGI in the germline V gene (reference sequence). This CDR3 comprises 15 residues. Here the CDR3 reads CASSYWPALGETQYF. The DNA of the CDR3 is TGTGCCAGCAGTTACTGGCCAGCACTAGGGGAGACCCAGTACTTC.

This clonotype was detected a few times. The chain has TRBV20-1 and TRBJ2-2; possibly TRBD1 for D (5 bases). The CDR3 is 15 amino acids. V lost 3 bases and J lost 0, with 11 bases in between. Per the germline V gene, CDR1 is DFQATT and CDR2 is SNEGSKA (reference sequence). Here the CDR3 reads CSASAQGSNTGELFF. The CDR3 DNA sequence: TGCAGTGCTAGTGCTCAGGGATCGAACACCGGGGAGCTGTTTTTT.

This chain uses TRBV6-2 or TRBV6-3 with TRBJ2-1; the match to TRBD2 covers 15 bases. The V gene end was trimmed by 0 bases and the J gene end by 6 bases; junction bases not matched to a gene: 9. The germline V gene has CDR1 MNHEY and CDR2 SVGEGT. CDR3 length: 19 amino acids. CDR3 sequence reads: CASSYSGTSGGSRRNEQFF. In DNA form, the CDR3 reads TGTGCCAGCAGTTACTCGGGGACTAGCGGGGGGTCCCGGCGCAATGAGCAGTTCTTC.

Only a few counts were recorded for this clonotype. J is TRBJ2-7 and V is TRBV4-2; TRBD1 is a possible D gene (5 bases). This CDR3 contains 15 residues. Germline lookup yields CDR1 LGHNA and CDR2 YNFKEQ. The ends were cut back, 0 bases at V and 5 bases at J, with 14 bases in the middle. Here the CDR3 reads CASSQEAGKWNEQYF. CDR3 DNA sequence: TGTGCCAGCAGCCAAGAGGCAGGGAAATGGAACGAGCAGTACTTC.

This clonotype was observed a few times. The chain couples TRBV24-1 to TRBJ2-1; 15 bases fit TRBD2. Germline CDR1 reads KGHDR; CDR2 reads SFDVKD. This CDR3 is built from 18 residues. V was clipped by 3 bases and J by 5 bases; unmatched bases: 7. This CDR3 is CATSDPGLAGGPDNEQFF. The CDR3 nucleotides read TGTGCCACCAGTGATCCCGGACTAGCGGGAGGGCCTGACAATGAGCAGTTCTTC.

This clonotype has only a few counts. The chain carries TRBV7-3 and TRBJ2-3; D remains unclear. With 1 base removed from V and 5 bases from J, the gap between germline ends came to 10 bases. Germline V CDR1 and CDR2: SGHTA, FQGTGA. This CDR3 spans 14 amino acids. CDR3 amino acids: CASSLNSIRDTQYF. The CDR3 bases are TGTGCCAGCAGCTTAAACTCCATAAGAGATACGCAGTATTTT. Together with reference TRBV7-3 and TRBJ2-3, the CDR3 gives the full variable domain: GAGVSQTPSNKVTEKGKYVELRCDPISGHTALYWYRQSLGQGPEFLIYFQGTGAADDSGLPNDRFFAVRPEGSVSTLKIQRTERGDSAVYLCASSLNSIRDTQYFGPGTRLTVL.

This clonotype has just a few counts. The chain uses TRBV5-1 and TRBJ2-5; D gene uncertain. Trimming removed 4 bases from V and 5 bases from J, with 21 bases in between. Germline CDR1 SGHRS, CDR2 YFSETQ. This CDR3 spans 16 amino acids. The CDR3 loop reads CASSPNTPRGGETQYF. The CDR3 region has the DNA TGCGCCAGCAGCCCCAATACCCCCCGCGGTGGTGAGACCCAGTACTTC.

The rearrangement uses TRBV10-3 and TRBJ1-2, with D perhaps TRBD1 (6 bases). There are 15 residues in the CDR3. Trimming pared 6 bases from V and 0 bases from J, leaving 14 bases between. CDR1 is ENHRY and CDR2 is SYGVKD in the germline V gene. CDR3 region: CAIRGDNAANYGYTF. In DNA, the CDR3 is TGTGCCATCAGAGGGGACAACGCAGCTAACTATGGCTACACCTTC.

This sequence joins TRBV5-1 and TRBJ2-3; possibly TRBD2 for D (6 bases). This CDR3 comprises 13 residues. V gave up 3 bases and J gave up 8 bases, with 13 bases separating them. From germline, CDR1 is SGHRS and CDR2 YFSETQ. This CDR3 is CASSSERVATQYF. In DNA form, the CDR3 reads TGCGCCAGCAGCTCGGAGCGGGTGGCTACGCAGTATTTT.

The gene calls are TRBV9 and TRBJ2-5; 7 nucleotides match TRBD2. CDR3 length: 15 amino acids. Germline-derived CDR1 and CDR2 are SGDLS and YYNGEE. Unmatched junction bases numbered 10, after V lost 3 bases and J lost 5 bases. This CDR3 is CASSAAGLLRETQYF. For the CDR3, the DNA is TGTGCCAGCAGCGCAGCGGGACTCCTCCGGGAGACCCAGTACTTC.

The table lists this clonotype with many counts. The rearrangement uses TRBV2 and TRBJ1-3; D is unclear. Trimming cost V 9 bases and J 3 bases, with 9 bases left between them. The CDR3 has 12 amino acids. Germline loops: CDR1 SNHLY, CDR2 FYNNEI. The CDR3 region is CARKADGNTIYF. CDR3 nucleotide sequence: TGTGCCAGGAAGGCCGATGGAAACACCATATATTTT. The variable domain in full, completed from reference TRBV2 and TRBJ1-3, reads EPEVTQTPSHQVTQMGQEVILRCVPISNHLYFYWYRQILGQKVEFLVSFYNNEISEKSEIFDDQFSVERPDGSNFTLKIRSTKLEDSAMYFCARKADGNTIYFGEGSWLTVV.

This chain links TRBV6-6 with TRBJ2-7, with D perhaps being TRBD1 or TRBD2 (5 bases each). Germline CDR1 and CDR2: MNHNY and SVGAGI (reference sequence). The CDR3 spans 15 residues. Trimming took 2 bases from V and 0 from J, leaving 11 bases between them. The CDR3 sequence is CASSYPGRFSYEQYF. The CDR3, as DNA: TGTGCCAGCAGTTACCCGGGACGTTTCTCCTACGAGCAGTACTTC.

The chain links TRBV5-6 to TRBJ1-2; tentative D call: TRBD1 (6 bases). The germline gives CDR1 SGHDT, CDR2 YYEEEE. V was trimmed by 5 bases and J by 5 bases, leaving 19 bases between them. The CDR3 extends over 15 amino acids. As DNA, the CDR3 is TGTGCCAGCAGGGTATCCGTGACAGGAACTTATGGCTACACCTTC. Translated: CASRVSVTGTYGYTF.

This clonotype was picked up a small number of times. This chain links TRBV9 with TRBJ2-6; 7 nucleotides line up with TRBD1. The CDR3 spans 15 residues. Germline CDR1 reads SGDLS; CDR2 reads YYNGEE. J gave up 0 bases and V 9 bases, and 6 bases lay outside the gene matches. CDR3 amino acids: CANKPGGSGANVLTF. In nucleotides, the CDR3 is TGTGCCAACAAACCAGGGGGCTCTGGGGCCAACGTCCTGACTTTC. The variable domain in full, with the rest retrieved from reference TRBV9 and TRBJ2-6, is DSGVTQTPKHLITATGQRVTLRCSPRSGDLSVYWYQQSLDQGLQFLIQYYNGEERAKGNILERFSAQQFPDLHSELNLSSLELGDSALYFCANKPGGSGANVLTFGAGSRLTVL.